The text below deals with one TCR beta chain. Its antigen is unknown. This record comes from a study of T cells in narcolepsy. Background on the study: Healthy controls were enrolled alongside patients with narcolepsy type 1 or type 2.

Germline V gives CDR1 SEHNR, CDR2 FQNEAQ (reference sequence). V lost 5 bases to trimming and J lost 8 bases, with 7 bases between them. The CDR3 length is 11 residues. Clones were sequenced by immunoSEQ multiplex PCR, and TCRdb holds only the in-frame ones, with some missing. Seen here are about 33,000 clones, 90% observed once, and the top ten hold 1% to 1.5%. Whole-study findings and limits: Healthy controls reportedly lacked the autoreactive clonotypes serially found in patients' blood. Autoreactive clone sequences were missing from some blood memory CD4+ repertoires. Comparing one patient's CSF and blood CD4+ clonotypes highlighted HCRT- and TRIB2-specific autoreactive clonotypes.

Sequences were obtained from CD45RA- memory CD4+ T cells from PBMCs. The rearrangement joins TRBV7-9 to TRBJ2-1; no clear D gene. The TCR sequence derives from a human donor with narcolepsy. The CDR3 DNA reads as TGTGCCAGCAGCCGCGCGGATGAGCAGTTCTTC. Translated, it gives CASSRADEQFF.